Listed below are T cell receptor beta chains from one sample, sequenced in a study of shared clonotypes between healthy human individuals. TCRdb keeps only in-frame clones here, not all; method: immunoSEQ multiplex PCR. In the table there are around 1.6 million clones, around 98% of which are singletons. The specimen was naive CD4+ T cells sorted from blood. The receptors shown here come from a man aged 25-40 years in good health. The CDR3 runs from the conserved cysteine through the conserved F or W. D genes are given only for firm matches. Only some rows state a clone size, as once, few, many or a class for expanded clones.

CDR3 protein: CASSPGQPGGYTF
CDR3 DNA: TGTGCCAGCTCACCGGGACAGCCCGGTGGCTACACCTTC
clone size: .
V gene: TRBV25-1
D gene: TRBD1
J gene: TRBJ1-2

CDR3 protein: CASSLVGEGAWYEQYF
CDR3 DNA: TGTGCCAGCAGCTTGGTCGGGGAAGGGGCTTGGTACGAGCAGTACTTC
clone size: .
V gene: TRBV5-5
D gene: .
J gene: TRBJ2-7

CDR3 protein: CASSYGLAGVYEQYF
CDR3 DNA: TGTGCCAGCAGTTACGGACTAGCGGGAGTGTACGAGCAGTACTTC
clone size: .
V gene: TRBV28
D gene: TRBD2
J gene: TRBJ2-7

CDR3 protein: CASSLAPGQETQYF
CDR3 DNA: TGCGCCAGCAGCTTGGCCCCGGGACAAGAGACCCAGTACTTC
clone size: .
V gene: TRBV5-1
D gene: .
J gene: TRBJ2-5

CDR3 protein: CSVALINEQFF
CDR3 DNA: TGCAGCGTTGCGCTTATTAATGAGCAGTTCTTC
clone size: .
V gene: TRBV29-1
D gene: .
J gene: TRBJ2-1

CDR3 protein: CASSQEGWYTRDREQFF
CDR3 DNA: TGTGCCAGCAGCCAAGAAGGGTGGTATACGCGGGACCGTGAGCAGTTCTTC
clone size: .
V gene: TRBV14
D gene: .
J gene: TRBJ2-1

CDR3 protein: CASSPQGGTEAFF
CDR3 DNA: TGTGCCAGCAGTCCACAGGGGGGGACTGAAGCTTTCTTT
clone size: .
V gene: TRBV25-1
D gene: TRBD1
J gene: TRBJ1-1

CDR3 protein: CASSPTTGYEAFF
CDR3 DNA: TGTGCCAGCAGCCCAACAACAGGGTATGAAGCTTTCTTT
clone size: .
V gene: TRBV5-6
D gene: .
J gene: TRBJ1-1

CDR3 protein: CASSWDRGLTGGYTF
CDR3 DNA: TGTGCCAGCAGTTGGGACAGGGGCTTAACGGGGGGCTACACCTTC
clone size: .
V gene: TRBV28
D gene: TRBD1
J gene: TRBJ1-2

CDR3 protein: CASSATGTGANQPQHF
CDR3 DNA: TGTGCCAGCAGCGCGACAGGAACGGGGGCCAATCAGCCCCAGCATTTT
clone size: .
V gene: TRBV5-6
D gene: .
J gene: TRBJ1-5

CDR3 protein: CASSISGTSGKGWYF
CDR3 DNA: TGTGCCAGCAGTATCTCCGGGACTAGCGGGAAGGGTTGGTACTTC
clone size: .
V gene: TRBV27
D gene: TRBD2
J gene: TRBJ2-7

CDR3 protein: CASSFDGLAEAINEQFF
CDR3 DNA: TGTGCCAGCAGCTTCGACGGACTAGCGGAAGCCATTAATGAGCAGTTCTTC
clone size: .
V gene: TRBV7-9
D gene: TRBD2
J gene: TRBJ2-1

CDR3 protein: CASSLTFSGTTDTQYF
CDR3 DNA: TGCGCCAGCAGCCTCACATTTAGCGGGACCACAGATACGCAGTATTTT
clone size: few
V gene: TRBV5-1
D gene: TRBD2
J gene: TRBJ2-3

CDR3 protein: CASSNRGETQYF
CDR3 DNA: TGTGCCAGCAGCAACAGGGGGGAGACCCAGTACTTC
clone size: once
V gene: TRBV7-3
D gene: TRBD1
J gene: TRBJ2-5

CDR3 protein: CASSLGGYGYTF
CDR3 DNA: TGTGCCAGCAGCTTAGGTGGCTATGGCTACACCTTC
clone size: .
V gene: TRBV11-3
D gene: .
J gene: TRBJ1-2

CDR3 protein: CASSPRTGDQETQYF
CDR3 DNA: TGTGCCAGCTCACCGAGGACAGGGGACCAAGAGACCCAGTACTTC
clone size: .
V gene: TRBV18
D gene: TRBD1
J gene: TRBJ2-5

CDR3 protein: CASSLRLAGVNEQFF
CDR3 DNA: TGTGCCAGCAGCCTTAGACTAGCGGGAGTGAATGAGCAGTTCTTC
clone size: .
V gene: TRBV14
D gene: TRBD2
J gene: TRBJ2-1

CDR3 protein: CASSLGTTLYNEQFF
CDR3 DNA: TGTGCTAGCAGCCTGGGGACTACCTTATACAATGAGCAGTTCTTC
clone size: .
V gene: TRBV7-7
D gene: TRBD2
J gene: TRBJ2-1

CDR3 protein: CASSVQGARADTQYF
CDR3 DNA: TGTGCCAGCAGTGTACAGGGAGCGCGCGCAGATACGCAGTATTTT
clone size: .
V gene: TRBV2
D gene: .
J gene: TRBJ2-3

CDR3 protein: CASSLRIRGALGSIQYF
CDR3 DNA: TGTGCCAGCAGCTTACGAATTAGGGGGGCCCTAGGTAGCATTCAGTACTTC
clone size: .
V gene: TRBV11-2
D gene: .
J gene: TRBJ2-4

CDR3 protein: CASSQEIARSWGLGTDTQYF
CDR3 DNA: TGCGCCAGCAGCCAAGAGATCGCACGTTCGTGGGGGCTCGGCACAGATACGCAGTATTTT
clone size: .
V gene: TRBV4-3
D gene: .
J gene: TRBJ2-3

CDR3 protein: CASMVWEYNEQFF
CDR3 DNA: TGTGCCAGCATGGTCTGGGAGTACAATGAGCAGTTCTTC
clone size: .
V gene: TRBV2
D gene: .
J gene: TRBJ2-1

CDR3 protein: CASSPWGNTGELFF
CDR3 DNA: TGTGCCAGCTCACCATGGGGAAACACCGGGGAGCTGTTTTTT
clone size: once
V gene: TRBV18
D gene: .
J gene: TRBJ2-2

CDR3 protein: CASSSGTRFHEQFF
CDR3 DNA: TGTGCCAGCAGCTCCGGGACTAGATTCCATGAGCAGTTCTTC
clone size: .
V gene: TRBV5-4
D gene: TRBD2
J gene: TRBJ2-1

CDR3 protein: CATSSTKTGLNIQYF
CDR3 DNA: TGTGCCACCAGCAGCACAAAGACAGGCTTGAACATTCAGTACTTC
clone size: .
V gene: TRBV15
D gene: .
J gene: TRBJ2-4

CDR3 protein: CASSEMYEQYF
CDR3 DNA: TGTGCCAGCAGTGAAATGTACGAGCAGTACTTC
clone size: .
V gene: TRBV2
D gene: .
J gene: TRBJ2-7

CDR3 protein: CASSLADGQQYSGANVLTF
CDR3 DNA: TGCGCCAGCAGCTTGGCGGATGGACAGCAATATTCTGGGGCCAACGTCCTGACTTTC
clone size: once
V gene: TRBV5-1
D gene: .
J gene: TRBJ2-6

CDR3 protein: CASSVGTSGICHEQYF
CDR3 DNA: TGTGCCAGCAGCGTAGGGACTAGCGGGATTTGTCACGAGCAGTACTTC
clone size: .
V gene: TRBV11-3
D gene: TRBD2
J gene: TRBJ2-7

CDR3 protein: CAWSEGRRNQPQHF
CDR3 DNA: TGTGCCTGGAGTGAGGGCAGGAGAAATCAGCCCCAGCATTTT
clone size: .
V gene: TRBV30
D gene: .
J gene: TRBJ1-5

CDR3 protein: CAWSDRRGNTIYF
CDR3 DNA: TGTGCCTGGAGTGACAGGCGTGGAAACACCATATATTTT
clone size: .
V gene: TRBV30
D gene: .
J gene: TRBJ1-3

CDR3 protein: CASSLGLEETQYF
CDR3 DNA: TGTGCCAGCAGCTTAGGTCTAGAGGAGACCCAGTACTTC
clone size: .
V gene: TRBV7-9
D gene: .
J gene: TRBJ2-5

CDR3 protein: CASSEGGRAGGEKLFF
CDR3 DNA: TGTGCCAGCAGTGAAGGGGGCAGGGCGGGAGGCGAAAAACTGTTTTTT
clone size: .
V gene: TRBV2
D gene: .
J gene: TRBJ1-4

CDR3 protein: CASSVELFTDTQYF
CDR3 DNA: TGTGCCAGCAGCGTAGAACTATTCACAGATACGCAGTATTTT
clone size: .
V gene: TRBV9
D gene: .
J gene: TRBJ2-3

CDR3 protein: CASSNPLAGHTDTQYF
CDR3 DNA: TGTGCCAGCAGCAACCCACTAGCGGGGCACACAGATACGCAGTATTTT
clone size: .
V gene: TRBV7-3
D gene: TRBD2
J gene: TRBJ2-3

CDR3 protein: CASSGPDRATQHF
CDR3 DNA: TGTGCCAGCAGTGGCCCGGACAGGGCGACCCAGCATTTT
clone size: .
V gene: TRBV6-1
D gene: TRBD1
J gene: TRBJ1-5

CDR3 protein: CASRKSPATAYEQYF
CDR3 DNA: TGTGCCAGCAGGAAATCCCCGGCAACAGCCTACGAGCAGTACTTC
clone size: .
V gene: TRBV6-1
D gene: .
J gene: TRBJ2-7

CDR3 protein: CASSLGQFQETQYF
CDR3 DNA: TGCGCCAGCAGCTTGGGACAATTCCAAGAGACCCAGTACTTC
clone size: .
V gene: TRBV5-1
D gene: .
J gene: TRBJ2-5

CDR3 protein: CASSGPTGDHSNQPQHF
CDR3 DNA: TGTGCCAGCAGTGGCCCGACAGGGGACCATAGCAATCAGCCCCAGCATTTT
clone size: .
V gene: TRBV6-1
D gene: TRBD1
J gene: TRBJ1-5

CDR3 protein: CASSLSPTLAKNIQYF
CDR3 DNA: TGTGCCAGCAGCCTTTCGCCCACACTAGCCAAAAACATTCAGTACTTC
clone size: .
V gene: TRBV7-2
D gene: .
J gene: TRBJ2-4

CDR3 protein: CASTREVLYEQYF
CDR3 DNA: TGTGCCAGCACCCGGGAGGTCTTGTACGAGCAGTACTTC
clone size: .
V gene: TRBV6-1
D gene: TRBD2
J gene: TRBJ2-7

CDR3 protein: CSAAGTGPQFF
CDR3 DNA: TGCAGTGCTGCTGGGACAGGGCCGCAGTTCTTC
clone size: .
V gene: TRBV20-1
D gene: TRBD1
J gene: TRBJ2-1

CDR3 protein: CASSPTTGAGSHF
CDR3 DNA: TGTGCCAGCAGTCCCACGACAGGGGCAGGATCGCATTTT
clone size: .
V gene: TRBV27
D gene: TRBD1
J gene: TRBJ1-5

CDR3 protein: CASSPHLRSSYNEQFF
CDR3 DNA: TGTGCCAGCAGCCCCCACCTCCGGTCCTCCTACAATGAGCAGTTCTTC
clone size: .
V gene: TRBV7-2
D gene: .
J gene: TRBJ2-1

CDR3 protein: CASSQPGLAYNEQFF
CDR3 DNA: TGTGCCAGCTCACAACCGGGACTAGCCTACAATGAGCAGTTCTTC
clone size: .
V gene: TRBV18
D gene: TRBD2
J gene: TRBJ2-1

CDR3 protein: CASSDWTGSYEQYF
CDR3 DNA: TGTGCCAGCAGCGATTGGACAGGCTCCTACGAGCAGTACTTC
clone size: once
V gene: TRBV7-9
D gene: TRBD1
J gene: TRBJ2-7

CDR3 protein: CAWTTGGSGNTIYF
CDR3 DNA: TGTGCCTGGACAACAGGGGGCTCTGGAAACACCATATATTTT
clone size: .
V gene: TRBV30
D gene: TRBD1
J gene: TRBJ1-3

CDR3 protein: CASSPRAYNEQFF
CDR3 DNA: TGTGCCAGCTCCCCCCGGGCCTACAATGAGCAGTTCTTC
clone size: .
V gene: TRBV18
D gene: .
J gene: TRBJ2-1

CDR3 protein: CASSVGTAGNYGYTF
CDR3 DNA: TGTGCCAGCAGCGTGGGGACAGCTGGTAACTATGGCTACACCTTC
clone size: .
V gene: TRBV9
D gene: TRBD1
J gene: TRBJ1-2

CDR3 protein: CASSVGTPNTGELFF
CDR3 DNA: TGTGCCAGCAGTGTTGGGACACCGAACACCGGGGAGCTGTTTTTT
clone size: .
V gene: TRBV2
D gene: .
J gene: TRBJ2-2

CDR3 protein: CASRSPELFF
CDR3 DNA: TGTGCCAGTCGCTCCCCGGAGCTGTTTTTT
clone size: .
V gene: TRBV6-1
D gene: .
J gene: TRBJ2-2

CDR3 protein: CASSLLSGIWHEQYF
CDR3 DNA: TGTGCCAGCAGTTTATTGTCAGGGATATGGCACGAGCAGTACTTC
clone size: .
V gene: TRBV28
D gene: .
J gene: TRBJ2-7

CDR3 protein: CASSISGTGNIQYF
CDR3 DNA: TGTGCCAGCAGCATAAGCGGGACAGGGAACATTCAGTACTTC
clone size: .
V gene: TRBV11-3
D gene: TRBD1
J gene: TRBJ2-4

CDR3 protein: CSVDGAGNEQYF
CDR3 DNA: TGCAGCGTTGATGGGGCAGGGAACGAGCAGTACTTC
clone size: .
V gene: TRBV29-1
D gene: .
J gene: TRBJ2-7

CDR3 protein: CATSSGRQPPYEQYF
CDR3 DNA: TGTGCCACCAGCAGCGGGCGACAGCCACCCTACGAGCAGTACTTC
clone size: once
V gene: TRBV15
D gene: .
J gene: TRBJ2-7

CDR3 protein: CATSRDYSGGDEKLFF
CDR3 DNA: TGTGCCACCAGCAGAGATTATTCAGGGGGGGATGAAAAACTGTTTTTT
clone size: .
V gene: TRBV15
D gene: TRBD1
J gene: TRBJ1-4

CDR3 protein: CASSSGVGGAYGYTF
CDR3 DNA: TGTGCCAGTAGTTCCGGGGTCGGGGGCGCCTATGGCTACACCTTC
clone size: .
V gene: TRBV19
D gene: .
J gene: TRBJ1-2

CDR3 protein: CAIRETQGSNEKLFF
CDR3 DNA: TGTGCCATCAGGGAGACTCAGGGGTCTAATGAAAAACTGTTTTTT
clone size: .
V gene: TRBV10-3
D gene: .
J gene: TRBJ1-4

CDR3 protein: CASSRALGQGGTEAFF
CDR3 DNA: TGTGCCAGCTCACGGGCCTTGGGGCAGGGAGGGACTGAAGCTTTCTTT
clone size: once
V gene: TRBV18
D gene: .
J gene: TRBJ1-1

CDR3 protein: CASSVSASYEQYF
CDR3 DNA: TGTGCCAGCAGTGTTTCAGCCTCCTACGAGCAGTACTTC
clone size: .
V gene: TRBV6-1
D gene: .
J gene: TRBJ2-7

CDR3 protein: CASSELAGSNEQYF
CDR3 DNA: TGTGCCAGCAGCGAGCTAGCGGGGAGCAACGAGCAGTACTTC
clone size: .
V gene: TRBV9
D gene: TRBD2
J gene: TRBJ2-7